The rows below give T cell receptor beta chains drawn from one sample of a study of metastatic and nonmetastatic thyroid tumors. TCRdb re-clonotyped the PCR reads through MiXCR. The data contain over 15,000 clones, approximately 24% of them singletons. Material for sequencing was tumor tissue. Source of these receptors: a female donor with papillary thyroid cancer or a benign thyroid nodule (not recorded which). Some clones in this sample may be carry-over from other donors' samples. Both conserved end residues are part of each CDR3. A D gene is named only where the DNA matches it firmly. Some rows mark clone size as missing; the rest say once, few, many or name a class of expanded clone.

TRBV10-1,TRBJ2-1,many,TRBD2,CASSERLAGTYYNEQFF,TGCGCCAGCAGTGAGAGGTTAGCGGGGACCTATTACAATGAGCAGTTCTTC
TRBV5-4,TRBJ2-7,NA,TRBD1,CASSLEQNRGSYEQYF,TGTGCCAGCAGCTTGGAACAAAACAGGGGCTCGTACGAGCAGTACTTC
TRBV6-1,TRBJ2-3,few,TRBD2,CASSDLLLAGVTDTQYF,TGTGCCAGCAGTGACCTCCTCCTAGCGGGGGTCACAGATACGCAGTATTTT
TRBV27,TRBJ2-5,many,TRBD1,CASSLYRGEGETQYF,TGTGCCAGCAGTTTATACAGGGGAGAGGGAGAGACCCAGTACTTC
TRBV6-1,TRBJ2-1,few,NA,CASRDTIGPTYNEHFF,TGTGCCAGCAGGGATACTATCGGACCGACCTACAATGAGCATTTCTTC
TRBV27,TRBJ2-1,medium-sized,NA,CASSLDRNYNEQFF,TGTGCCAGCAGTTTGGACAGAAATTACAATGAGCAGTTCTTC
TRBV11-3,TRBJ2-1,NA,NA,CASSFSGPNEQFF,TGTGCCAGCAGCTTTAGCGGACCCAATGAGCAGTTCTTC
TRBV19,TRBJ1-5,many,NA,CASSMNGNSNQPQHF,TGTGCCAGTAGTATGAATGGAAATAGCAATCAGCCCCAGCATTTT
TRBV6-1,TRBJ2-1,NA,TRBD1,CASRNTTDRENEQFF,TGTGCCAGCAGAAACACGACGGACAGGGAGAATGAGCAGTTCTTC
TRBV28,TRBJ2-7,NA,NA,CASLPGYSYEQHF,TGTGCCAGCCTACCAGGTTACTCCTACGAGCAGCACTTC
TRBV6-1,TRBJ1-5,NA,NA,CASRTFSSNQPQHF,TGTGCCAGCAGGACCTTTAGTAGCAATCAGCCCCAGCATTTT
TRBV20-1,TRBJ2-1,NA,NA,CSAREIVRDINEQFF,TGCAGTGCTAGAGAAATCGTGAGGGATATAAATGAGCAGTTCTTC
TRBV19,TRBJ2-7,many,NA,CASSRGTYEQYF,TGTGCCAGTAGCAGGGGAACCTACGAGCAGTACTTC
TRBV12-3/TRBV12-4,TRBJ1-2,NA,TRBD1,CASSATGTGYAF,TGTGCCAGCAGTGCGACAGGGACTGGCTACGCCTTC
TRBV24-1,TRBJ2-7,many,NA,CATTLHRFSYEQYF,TGTGCCACCACTTTACACAGATTCTCCTACGAGCAGTACTTC
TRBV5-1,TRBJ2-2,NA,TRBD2,CASSPSGGGGNGELFF,TGCGCCAGCAGCCCAAGCGGGGGCGGCGGGAACGGGGAGCTGTTTTTT
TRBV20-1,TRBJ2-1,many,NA,CSAETTFYNEQFF,TGCAGTGCCGAGACTACCTTCTACAATGAGCAGTTCTTC
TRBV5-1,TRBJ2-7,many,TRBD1,CASSWLSPGQGPYEQYF,TGCGCCAGCAGCTGGCTATCCCCGGGACAGGGTCCTTACGAGCAGTACTTC
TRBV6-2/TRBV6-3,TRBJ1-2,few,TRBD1,CASSLGGLNYGYTF,TGTGCCAGCAGTTTAGGGGGCTTAAACTATGGCTACACCTTC
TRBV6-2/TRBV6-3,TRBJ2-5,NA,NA,CASSYGLPGTQYF,TGTGCCAGCAGTTACGGGTTGCCGGGGACCCAGTACTTC
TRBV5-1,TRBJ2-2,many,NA,CASSSRTGANTGELFF,TGCGCCAGCAGCTCTCGGACGGGAGCGAACACCGGGGAGCTGTTTTTT
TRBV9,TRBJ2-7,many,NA,CASSPGTHLMEQYF,TGTGCCAGCAGCCCCGGGACACACCTTATGGAGCAGTACTTC
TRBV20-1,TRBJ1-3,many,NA,CSAWDTYTIYF,TGCAGTGCCTGGGACACCTACACCATATATTTT
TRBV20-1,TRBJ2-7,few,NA,CSAREGTPHSGVAIYEQYF,TGCAGTGCTAGAGAAGGGACACCACACAGCGGGGTAGCTATCTACGAGCAGTACTTC
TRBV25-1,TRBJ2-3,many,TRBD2,CAPGGEGRTGTRTDTQYF,TGTGCTCCGGGGGGGGAGGGGCGAACGGGCACGCGCACAGATACGCAGTATTTT
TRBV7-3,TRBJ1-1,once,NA,CASSSRGGGQTEAFF,TGTGCCAGCAGTTCCAGGGGTGGGGGACAAACTGAAGCTTTCTTT
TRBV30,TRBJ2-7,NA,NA,CAWSPRYARPYEQYF,TGTGCCTGGAGCCCCAGGTACGCTCGTCCCTACGAGCAGTACTTC
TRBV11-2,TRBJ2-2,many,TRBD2,CASSLEGLAGRWGTGELFF,TGTGCCAGCAGCTTAGAAGGACTAGCGGGAAGATGGGGCACCGGGGAGCTGTTTTTT
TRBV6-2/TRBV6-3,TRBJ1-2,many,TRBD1,CASSATGTGYTF,TGTGCCAGCAGCGCGACAGGGACTGGCTACACCTTC
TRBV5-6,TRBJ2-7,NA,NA,CASSSAGSVWYEQYF,TGTGCCAGCAGCTCGGCTGGTTCCGTCTGGTACGAGCAGTACTTC
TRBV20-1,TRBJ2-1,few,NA,CSASSYREWSTYNEQFF,TGCAGTGCCAGCAGTTACAGGGAATGGAGTACCTACAATGAGCAGTTCTTC
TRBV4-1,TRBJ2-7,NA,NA,CASIQEGSYGQYF,TGCGCCAGCATCCAAGAGGGAAGCTACGGGCAGTACTTC
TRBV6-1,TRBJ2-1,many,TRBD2,CASTSGTAGGNEQFF,TGTGCCAGCACCTCCGGGACTGCGGGGGGCAATGAGCAGTTCTTC
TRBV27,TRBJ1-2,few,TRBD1,CASSLTGERIEGYTF,TGTGCCAGCAGTTTGACAGGGGAGAGGATTGAGGGCTACACCTTC
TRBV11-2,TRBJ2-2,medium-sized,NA,CASSLEIGVGELFF,TGTGCCAGCAGCTTAGAGATAGGGGTTGGGGAGCTGTTTTTT
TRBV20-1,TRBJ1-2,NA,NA,CSARVVYTF,TGCAGTGCTAGGGTTGTCTACACCTTC
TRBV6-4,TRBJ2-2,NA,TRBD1,CASSRSTGGTNTGELFF,TGTGCCAGCAGTCGCTCAACAGGGGGGACGAACACCGGGGAGCTGTTTTTT